Each of the 15 T cell receptor beta chains below was sequenced from the same sample in a study of T cell repertoires and HLA-DP antigens. Antigen specificity for these receptors is unknown. Profiled with immunoSEQ multiplex PCR; TCRdb holds only in-frame clones, not every one. The sample contains approximately 100,000 clones, roughly 86% of which appear only once. Sequenced sample: CD4+ T cells from PBMCs. The receptors stem from a man aged 50-60 years in good health and CMV-seronegative.

The chain recombines TRBV5-1 with TRBJ2-2; weak D call: TRBD1 (7 bases). In germline, CDR1 is SGHRS, CDR2 YFSETQ. The CDR3 is 15 amino acids. V gave up 2 bases and J gave up 5 bases, with 13 bases separating them. This CDR3 reads CASSFDAGGTGELFF. The CDR3 DNA is TGCGCCAGCAGCTTCGATGCAGGGGGGACCGGGGAGCTGTTTTTT.

The V gene is TRBV18, the J gene TRBJ1-5; D is uncertain. Germline-derived CDR1 and CDR2 are KGHSH and LQKENI. The V end was cut by 1 base, the J end by 3 bases, with 19 bases between. The CDR3 runs to 18 residues. This chain's CDR3 is CASSPRPLGQTYNQPQHF. The CDR3, as DNA: TGTGCCAGCTCACCACGCCCGCTTGGGCAGACCTACAATCAGCCCCAGCATTTT. The full variable domain, its missing parts supplied by reference TRBV18 and TRBJ1-5, is NAGVMQNPRHLVRRRGQEARLRCSPMKGHSHVYWYRQLPEEGLKFMVYLQKENIIDESGMPKERFSAEFPKEGPSILRIQQVVRGDSAAYFCASSPRPLGQTYNQPQHFGDGTRLSIL.

This clone was detected a few times. The genes are TRBV11-2 and TRBJ2-1; 11 nucleotides match TRBD2. CDR3 size: 16 residues. Germline V gene sequence: CDR1 SGHAT, CDR2 FQNNGV. Trimming removed 0 bases from V and 7 bases from J; junction bases left unmatched: 5. The CDR3 loop reads CASSLDLASGRNEQFF. As DNA, the CDR3 is TGTGCCAGCAGCTTAGATTTGGCTAGCGGGAGGAATGAGCAGTTCTTC.

A remark on this clone: Other DNA sequences in the sample encode the same CDR3. This chain connects TRBV7-2 to TRBJ1-2; D is perhaps TRBD1 (6 bases). The length of the CDR3 is 14 residues. Germline CDR1 is SGHTA and CDR2 is FQGNSA. Trimming pared 8 bases from V and 8 bases from J, leaving 21 bases between. CDR3 sequence: CASHQGGSGGGYTF. The CDR3 DNA sequence: TGTGCCAGCCACCAAGGGGGATCGGGGGGGGGCTACACCTTC. Full variable domain (outside the CDR3, taken from reference TRBV7-2 and TRBJ1-2): GAGVSQSPSNKVTEKGKDVELRCDPISGHTALYWYRQSLGQGLEFLIYFQGNSAPDKSGLPSDRFSAERTGGSVSTLTIQRTQQEDSAVYLCASHQGGSGGGYTFGSGTRLTVV.

This sequence joins TRBV5-1 and TRBJ2-7; D is possibly TRBD1 (6 bases). Trimming pared 0 bases from V and 4 bases from J, leaving 14 bases between. Germline loops: CDR1 SGHRS, CDR2 YFSETQ. The CDR3 contains 15 residues. CDR3 sequence: CASSLALDSLYEQYF. As DNA, the CDR3 is TGCGCCAGCAGCTTGGCCCTGGACAGCCTATACGAGCAGTACTTC. The entire variable domain, with the rest obtained from reference TRBV5-1 and TRBJ2-7, is as follows: KAGVTQTPRYLIKTRGQQVTLSCSPISGHRSVSWYQQTPGQGLQFLFEYFSETQRNKGNFPGRFSGRQFSNSRSEMNVSTLELGDSALYLCASSLALDSLYEQYFGPGTRLTVT.

The chain combines TRBV9 with TRBJ2-1; the match to TRBD2 covers 12 bases. The germline CDR1 and CDR2 sequences are SGDLS and YYNGEE. The CDR3 totals 15 residues. Trimming at V came to 0 bases and at J to 8 bases, leaving 3 bases not matched to a gene. CDR3 bases: TGTGCCAGCAGCGTAGCTAGCGGGGGGGCCCATGAGCAGTTCTTC. Translating gives CASSVASGGAHEQFF.

This clone is a singleton in its sample. This chain uses TRBV6-1 with TRBJ2-5; D perhaps matches TRBD2 (5 bases). Germline V gene lookup returns CDR1 MNHNS and CDR2 SASEGT. The CDR3 runs 13 residues. The V and J ends lost 6 bases and 7 bases respectively, with 15 bases between them. CDR3 region: CASSESGRGTQYF. The CDR3 DNA follows: TGTGCCAGCAGCGAATCGGGCCGGGGGACCCAGTACTTC.

The V and J genes are TRBV30 and TRBJ2-7; the D is unclear. Germline CDR1 GTSNPN, CDR2 SVGIG (reference sequence). This CDR3 spans 11 amino acids. Trimming took off 5 bases at V and 2 bases at J, with 7 bases between the two ends. CDR3 in DNA: TGTGCCTGGGGGTTTACCTACGAGCAGTACTTC. Translating gives CAWGFTYEQYF.

The V and J genes are TRBV9 and TRBJ1-1; no clear D gene. V lost 0 bases, J lost 11 bases, and 14 bases lay in between. The CDR3 has 13 residues. The germline CDR1 and CDR2 sequences are SGDLS and YYNGEE. The CDR3 spells CASSVVSSMDAFF. CDR3 in DNA: TGTGCCAGCAGCGTAGTGAGCAGTATGGATGCTTTCTTT. The full variable domain, its missing parts supplied by reference TRBV9 and TRBJ1-1, is DSGVTQTPKHLITATGQRVTLRCSPRSGDLSVYWYQQSLDQGLQFLIQYYNGEERAKGNILERFSAQQFPDLHSELNLSSLELGDSALYFCASSVVSSMDAFFGQGTRLTVV.

The J gene is TRBJ2-7, the V gene TRBV18; perhaps TRBD1 as D (7 bases). This CDR3 has 15 residues. Trimming cost V 4 bases and J 1 base, with 14 bases left between them. The germline V gene encodes CDR1 KGHSH and CDR2 LQKENI. Here the CDR3 reads CASSQVADRSYEQYF. The CDR3 DNA sequence: TGTGCCAGCTCACAAGTAGCGGACAGGTCCTACGAGCAGTACTTC. The whole variable domain, filled in from reference TRBV18 and TRBJ2-7, reads NAGVMQNPRHLVRRRGQEARLRCSPMKGHSHVYWYRQLPEEGLKFMVYLQKENIIDESGMPKERFSAEFPKEGPSILRIQQVVRGDSAAYFCASSQVADRSYEQYFGPGTRLTVT.

The chain is built from TRBV9 and TRBJ2-3; the D call may be TRBD1 or TRBD2 (6 bases each). CDR1 is SGDLS, CDR2 YYNGEE, per germline. This CDR3 has 17 amino acids. Trimming took 3 bases from V and 5 from J, leaving 22 bases between them. The CDR3 DNA sequence: TGTGCCAGCAGCGCTTTAGGACAGCCCGGAGGGATAGATACGCAGTATTTT. Translated: CASSALGQPGGIDTQYF. The full variable domain, in which reference TRBV9 and TRBJ2-3 provide the parts outside the CDR3, is DSGVTQTPKHLITATGQRVTLRCSPRSGDLSVYWYQQSLDQGLQFLIQYYNGEERAKGNILERFSAQQFPDLHSELNLSSLELGDSALYFCASSALGQPGGIDTQYFGPGTRLTVL.

The rearrangement links TRBV28 to TRBJ2-7, with 9 bases matching TRBD2. Unmatched junction bases numbered 13, after V lost 6 bases and J lost 1 base. Germline CDR1 reads MDHEN; CDR2 reads SYDVKM. CDR3 length equals 17 residues. The DNA for the CDR3 is TGTGCCAGCAGCCAGGTGGCTAGCGGGAAGTCGTCCTACGAGCAGTACTTC. It yields the protein CASSQVASGKSSYEQYF.

This sequence joins TRBV7-3 and TRBJ1-6; D not resolved. The length of the CDR3 is 14 residues. The V gene lost 2 bases and the J gene lost 6 bases, with 8 bases spanning the gap. CDR1 and CDR2 (germline): SGHTA, FQGTGA. The CDR3 loop reads CASSLLGRNSPLHF. DNA for the CDR3: TGTGCCAGCAGCTTATTAGGCCGTAATTCACCCCTCCACTTT.

This chain connects TRBV9 to TRBJ1-1; D unclear. The CDR3 has 15 residues. In germline, CDR1 is SGDLS, CDR2 YYNGEE. Deletions cut 4 bases from V and 0 bases from J, with 13 bases between. CDR3 region: CASSPADGLNTEAFF. DNA of the CDR3: TGTGCCAGCAGCCCTGCTGACGGCTTGAACACTGAAGCTTTCTTT.

The chain is built from TRBV25-1 and TRBJ2-7; D gene uncertain. There are 11 residues in the CDR3. Germline CDR1 is MGHDK and CDR2 is SYGVNS. The ends were cut back, 3 bases at V and 4 bases at J, with 4 bases in the middle. CDR3 DNA sequence: TGTGCCAGCAGTGATGGGTACGAGCAGTACTTC. Translated, it gives CASSDGYEQYF.